The 17 T cell receptor beta chains below all came from one sample that was sequenced in a study of radiation and T cells in renal cell carcinoma. Regarding time point: baseline pretreatment blood. This sample's treatment: 15 Gy SBRT to primary tumor, nephrectomy 4 weeks later. Sequencing was performed with immunoSEQ multiplex PCR; in TCRdb, only in-frame clones are kept and a portion is missing. The data hold 120,000 to 150,000 clones, with 88% observed a single time. The sequenced sample was blood, obtained from a patient whose treatment included radiotherapy and nephrectomy. These TCRs come from a woman aged 70-85 years with renal cell carcinoma.

In DNA form, the CDR3 reads TGTGCCAGCAACGTTGGCAGTAACTATGGCTACACCTTC. Its translation is CASNVGSNYGYTF. The chain is built from TRBV2 and TRBJ1-2; D not certain. Trimming shortened V by 7 bases and J by 1 base, and 10 bases separated the two germline ends. Looked up from germline, CDR1 is SNHLY and CDR2 is FYNNEI. This CDR3 region has 13 residues. The full variable domain, its missing parts supplied by reference TRBV2 and TRBJ1-2, is EPEVTQTPSHQVTQMGQEVILRCVPISNHLYFYWYRQILGQKVEFLVSFYNNEISEKSEIFDDQFSVERPDGSNFTLKIRSTKLEDSAMYFCASNVGSNYGYTFGSGTRLTVV.

The genes are TRBV27 and TRBJ1-2; maybe TRBD1 (6 bases). This CDR3 contains 16 residues. Germline V gene data show CDR1 as MNHEY and CDR2 as SMNVEV (reference sequence). V was shortened by 3 bases and J by 0 bases, with 14 bases between the two germline ends. CDR3 DNA: TGTGCCAGCAGTTTCCGCAGGGGACCCCCTAACTATGGCTACACCTTC. Its protein product is CASSFRRGPPNYGYTF.

Of note for this clone: The junction and the germline gene differ at one end; a read error may be behind it. V usage is TRBV10-3 and J usage is TRBJ1-1; maybe TRBD1 (5 bases). This CDR3 region has 13 residues. The germline V gene encodes CDR1 ENHRY and CDR2 SYGVKD. CDR3 region: CAISEISGTYALF. In DNA, the CDR3 is TGTGCCATCAGTGAAATTTCGGGGACGTATGCCCTTTTT.

CDR3 nucleotides: TGTGCCAGTAGTCCGGTAGACAGGGTCTATGGCTACACCTTC. Protein sequence: CASSPVDRVYGYTF. V is TRBV19 and J is TRBJ1-2; 7 bases match TRBD1. The CDR3 spans 14 residues. In germline, CDR1 is LNHDA, CDR2 SQIVND (reference sequence). V was pared by 5 bases and J by 4 bases, with 7 bases of the junction left unmatched.

The gene calls are TRBV15 and TRBJ2-3, with TRBD1 identical over 10 bases. The CDR3 is 16 residues long. J was trimmed by 1 base and V by 3 bases; bases with no gene match: 4. In germline, CDR1 is LNHNV, CDR2 YYDKDF (reference sequence). The DNA of the CDR3 is TGTGCCACCAGCAGGGCTGGGACAGGGGGCACAGATACGCAGTATTTT. Its protein product is CATSRAGTGGTDTQYF.

V is TRBV7-2 and J is TRBJ1-5, with D hard to call. Trimming stripped 1 base from V and 1 base from J, with 8 bases between. The CDR3 spans 15 residues. CDR1 is SGHTA and CDR2 is FQGNSA in the germline V gene. CDR3 loop: CASSLVGRSNQPQHF. CDR3 bases: TGTGCCAGCAGCTTAGTTGGCAGGAGCAATCAGCCCCAGCATTTT.

The chain links TRBV10-2 to TRBJ1-1, with TRBD1 as a possible D gene (5 bases). The CDR3 covers 11 residues. Trimming took off 6 bases at V and 6 bases at J, with 8 bases between the two ends. Germline V gives CDR1 WSHSY, CDR2 SAAADI. CDR3 bases: TGCGCCAGCAGCCTAGGGGCTGAAGCTTTCTTT. Protein: CASSLGAEAFF.

The chain combines TRBV10-1 with TRBJ2-5; TRBD1 agrees at 9 bases. This CDR3 contains 13 residues. With V trimmed by 6 bases and J by 4 bases, 3 bases remained unmatched. Looked up from germline, CDR1 is WNHNN and CDR2 is SYGVQD (reference sequence). CDR3 protein: CASSRQGVETQYF. The CDR3 DNA follows: TGCGCCAGCAGCAGACAGGGGGTAGAGACCCAGTACTTC.

The V gene is TRBV4-2, the J gene TRBJ2-3, with a possible D match to TRBD2 (5 bases). Trimming removed 1 base at V and 5 bases at J, with 10 bases between. There are 14 residues in the CDR3. The germline V gene encodes CDR1 LGHNA and CDR2 YNFKEQ. CDR3 in amino acids: CASSQAGLLDTQYF. CDR3 bases: TGTGCCAGCAGCCAAGCCGGACTTCTAGATACGCAGTATTTT.

This sequence joins TRBV5-1 and TRBJ2-3, with TRBD1 matching over 7 bases. This CDR3 has 17 amino acids. V was clipped by 3 bases and J by 0 bases; unmatched bases: 10. CDR1 is SGHRS, CDR2 YFSETQ, per germline. The CDR3 here is CASSSLMGQRSTDTQYF. CDR3 bases: TGCGCCAGCAGCTCCTTAATGGGACAGAGAAGCACAGATACGCAGTATTTT.

This chain joins TRBV5-6 and TRBJ2-7; tentative D call: TRBD1 (6 bases). This CDR3 is built from 13 residues. The germline CDR1 and CDR2 sequences are SGHDT and YYEEEE. V was clipped by 5 bases and J by 3 bases, with 12 bases between them. CDR3: CASSLGAGYEQYF. For the CDR3, the DNA is TGTGCCAGCAGTCTGGGGGCGGGCTACGAGCAGTACTTC.

The chain employs TRBV19 and TRBJ2-7, with D unclear. V lost 7 bases and J 2 bases, leaving 15 bases between the germline ends. Germline loops: CDR1 LNHDA, CDR2 SQIVND (reference sequence). This CDR3 region has 14 residues. For the CDR3, the DNA is TGTGCCAGTACCACTCCGGGCCGTACCTACGAGCAGTACTTC. Residues: CASTTPGRTYEQYF.

The chain is built from TRBV19 and TRBJ2-3; D unresolved. V lost 9 bases and J 3 bases, leaving 13 bases between the germline ends. The germline CDR1 and CDR2 sequences are LNHDA and SQIVND (reference sequence). This CDR3 spans 13 amino acids. The CDR3 protein is CASAHTRTDTQYF. The CDR3 nucleotides are TGTGCCAGCGCCCACACCCGTACAGATACGCAGTATTTT.

The chain employs TRBV2 and TRBJ1-3; no firm D call. The CDR3 is 11 residues long. In germline, CDR1 is SNHLY, CDR2 FYNNEI. With 8 bases removed from V and 6 bases from J, the gap between germline ends came to 8 bases. This CDR3 reads CASQNENTIYF. CDR3 sequence (DNA): TGTGCCAGCCAAAACGAAAACACCATATATTTT.

The chain couples TRBV18 to TRBJ1-3; no definite D call. The CDR3 is 14 residues long. Germline-derived CDR1 and CDR2 are KGHSH and LQKENI. Trimming removed 1 base at V and 8 bases at J, with 12 bases between. The CDR3, as DNA: TGTGCCAGCTCACCACGTTCTAACGGGGACACCATATATTTT. As protein: CASSPRSNGDTIYF.

This chain links TRBV19 with TRBJ1-5, with D perhaps matching TRBD1 (6 bases). CDR1 LNHDA and CDR2 SQIVND come from the germline V gene (reference sequence). V was clipped by 5 bases and J by 0 bases, with 14 bases between them. The CDR3 consists of 16 residues. CDR3 residues: CASSLRTDYSNQPQHF. CDR3 DNA sequence: TGTGCCAGTAGTCTTAGGACAGATTATAGCAATCAGCCCCAGCATTTT.

A single count supports this clone. At one end, the junction sequence differs from germline, possibly due to a read error. The genes are TRBV5-4 and TRBJ1-1; 10 bases align to TRBD1. Looked up from germline, CDR1 is SGHNT and CDR2 is YYREEE (reference sequence). This CDR3 has 12 residues. The CDR3 protein is CASQQDRGSMVF. CDR3 nucleotide sequence: TGTGCCAGCCAACAGGACAGGGGGAGCATGGTCTTT.